These T cell receptor beta chains were read from a single sample in a study of PD-1 blockade in classical Hodgkin lymphoma. The method was immunoSEQ multiplex PCR; TCRdb's version includes in-frame clones alone and lacks a portion of them. The table records about 100,000 clones, roughly 88% of them present only once. Sequencing used peripheral blood mononuclear cells (PBMCs), obtained at baseline. The receptors were gathered from a human donor with classical Hodgkin lymphoma. CDR3s leave out the opening cysteine and the closing phenylalanine or tryptophan. Clone sizes are given selectively: once, few, many, or a class where the clone is expanded.

>TRBV7-8|TRBJ2-3|.
ASAAETTDTQY
>TRBV6-1|TRBJ2-3|.
ASSEGVSGPDTQY
>TRBV18|TRBJ2-7|few
ASSPPSPRGYEQY
>TRBV6-6|TRBJ2-7|few
ASSYSWAGLSEQY
>TRBV10-3|TRBJ1-2|.
AISESGGNGYT
>TRBV6-5|TRBJ2-2|.
ASRPGGLGGELF
>TRBV6-6|TRBJ2-1|.
ASTAPSGAINEQF
>TRBV27|TRBJ1-5|.
ASSLGEGGQPQH
>TRBV7-9|TRBJ1-1|.
ASSALGGSAEAF
>TRBV5-6|TRBJ1-1|once
ASSLVGRNTEAF
>TRBV7-6|TRBJ2-2|.
ASSLGLGITSGELF
>TRBV9|TRBJ2-2|.
ASSVVAGELF
>TRBV7-9|TRBJ1-1|many
ASRGQVEAF
>TRBV10-3|TRBJ2-5|.
AIRGASGVGETQY
>TRBV28|TRBJ2-5|.
ASSLGWTGFQETQY
>TRBV10-3|TRBJ2-1|.
AISESPSHEQF
>TRBV6-5|TRBJ2-7|.
ATRTGYEQY
>TRBV4-2|TRBJ1-3|.
ASSDMGNTIY
>TRBV7-2|TRBJ1-2|.
ASSPLTVGNYGYT
>TRBV5-6|TRBJ2-1|.
ASSLIVWGRLEQF
>TRBV29-1|TRBJ2-5|.
SGGDRGRQETQY
>TRBV5-4|TRBJ2-5|.
ASSAAGTSRRETQY
>TRBV11-2|TRBJ2-1|.
AIVAGAVNEQF
>TRBV4-1|TRBJ1-4|.
ASSPIPGQANPTNEKLF
>TRBV29-1|TRBJ2-2|.
SAGGLNTGELF
>TRBV15|TRBJ1-2|once
ATSRDRVNSNYGYT
>TRBV6-5|TRBJ2-3|.
ASSYGVVSTDTQY
>TRBV5-7|TRBJ2-3|.
ASSLEISGVSTDTQY
>TRBV9|TRBJ2-1|.
ASSVVRLAGDHNEQF
>TRBV19|TRBJ2-2|.
ASSMLRAGGVGELF
>TRBV5-8|TRBJ2-3|.
ASSLTPTDTQY
>TRBV11-2|TRBJ2-3|once
ASSLMTSKEDTQY
>TRBV10-3|TRBJ2-3|.
AISGTRNTAPVTDTQY
>TRBV5-1|TRBJ2-6|.
ASSLAGGQSSGANVLT
>TRBV5-4|TRBJ2-2|.
ASSRTSGRLTGELF
>TRBV10-3|TRBJ2-7|few
AISPTAYEQY
>TRBV19|TRBJ2-2|.
ASSIGGFTGELF
>TRBV5-1|TRBJ2-1|.
ASSLGLAGVEVQF
>TRBV11-1|TRBJ1-1|.
ASSPRGGRGTEAF
>TRBV7-9|TRBJ1-3|.
ASSLGLGWQTDSGNTIY
>TRBV7-9|TRBJ1-3|.
ASSLASRNTIY
>TRBV2|TRBJ1-4|.
ASRLTGSVTNEKLF
>TRBV2|TRBJ1-1|.
ASKTDYLEAF
>TRBV5-6|TRBJ2-7|.
ASSYRIAGDHHEQY
>TRBV10-3|TRBJ2-1|.
AIKGGRAWDEQF
>TRBV28|TRBJ1-3|.
ASSFRSGRNTIY
>TRBV5-1|TRBJ2-5|.
ASSLEAGLQETQY
>TRBV10-3|TRBJ2-2|once
AIMGGGGGTGELF
>TRBV7-9|TRBJ2-7|few
ASSLVRGLGEQY
>TRBV7-2|TRBJ1-2|.
ASSQGQGSGYT
>TRBV6-6|TRBJ2-2|.
ASSPGDGLF
>TRBV7-2|TRBJ2-7|.
ASSLADEQY
>TRBV6-1|TRBJ1-1|.
ASSELLTTEEGAF